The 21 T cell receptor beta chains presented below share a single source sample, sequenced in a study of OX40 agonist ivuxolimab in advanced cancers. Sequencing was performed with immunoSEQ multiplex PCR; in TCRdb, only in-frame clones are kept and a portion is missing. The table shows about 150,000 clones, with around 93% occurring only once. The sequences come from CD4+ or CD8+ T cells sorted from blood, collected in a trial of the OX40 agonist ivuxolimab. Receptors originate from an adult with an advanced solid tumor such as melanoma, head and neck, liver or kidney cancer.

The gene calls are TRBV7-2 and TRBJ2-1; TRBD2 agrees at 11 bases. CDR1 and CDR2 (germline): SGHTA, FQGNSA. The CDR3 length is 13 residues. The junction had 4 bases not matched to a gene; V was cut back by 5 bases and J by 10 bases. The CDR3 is CASSLGTSGEQFF. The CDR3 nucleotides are TGTGCCAGCAGCCTGGGGACTAGCGGCGAGCAGTTCTTC.

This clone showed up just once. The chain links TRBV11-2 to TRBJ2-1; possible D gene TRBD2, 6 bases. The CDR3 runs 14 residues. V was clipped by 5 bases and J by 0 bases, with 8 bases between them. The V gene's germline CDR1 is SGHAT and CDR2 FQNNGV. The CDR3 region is CASSRESSYNEQFF. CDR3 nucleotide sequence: TGTGCCAGCAGCCGGGAGAGCTCCTACAATGAGCAGTTCTTC. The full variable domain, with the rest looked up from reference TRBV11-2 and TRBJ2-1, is EAGVAQSPRYKIIEKRQSVAFWCNPISGHATLYWYQQILGQGPKLLIQFQNNGVVDDSQLPKDRFSAERLKGVDSTLKIQPAKLEDSAVYLCASSRESSYNEQFFGPGTRLTVL.

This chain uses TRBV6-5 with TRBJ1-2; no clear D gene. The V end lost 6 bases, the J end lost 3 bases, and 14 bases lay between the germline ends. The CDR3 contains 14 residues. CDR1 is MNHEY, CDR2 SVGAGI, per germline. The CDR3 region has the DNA TGTGCCAGCAGATCCCTAGGGTCCGACTATGGCTACACCTTC. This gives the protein CASRSLGSDYGYTF.

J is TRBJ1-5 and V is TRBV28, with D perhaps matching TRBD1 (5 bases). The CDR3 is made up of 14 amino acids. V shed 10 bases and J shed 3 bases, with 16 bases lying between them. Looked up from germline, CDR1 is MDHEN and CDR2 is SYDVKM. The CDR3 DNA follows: TGTGCCAACAGGCCAAGACAGCTCAATCAGCCCCAGCATTTT. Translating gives CANRPRQLNQPQHF.

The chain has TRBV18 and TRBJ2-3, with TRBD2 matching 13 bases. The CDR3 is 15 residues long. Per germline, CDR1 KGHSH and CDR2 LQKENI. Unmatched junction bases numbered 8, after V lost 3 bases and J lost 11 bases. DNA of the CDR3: TGTGCCAGCTCACCCCCCGGGACTAGCGGGGAAAGGCAGTATTTT. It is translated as CASSPPGTSGERQYF.

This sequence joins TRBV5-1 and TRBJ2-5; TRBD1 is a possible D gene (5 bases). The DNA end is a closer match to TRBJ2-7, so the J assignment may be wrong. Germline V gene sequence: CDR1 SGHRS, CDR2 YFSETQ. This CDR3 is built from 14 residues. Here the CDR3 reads CASSENRQWYEQYF. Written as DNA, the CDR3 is TGCGCCAGCAGCGAAAACAGGCAATGGTACGAGCAGTACTTC.

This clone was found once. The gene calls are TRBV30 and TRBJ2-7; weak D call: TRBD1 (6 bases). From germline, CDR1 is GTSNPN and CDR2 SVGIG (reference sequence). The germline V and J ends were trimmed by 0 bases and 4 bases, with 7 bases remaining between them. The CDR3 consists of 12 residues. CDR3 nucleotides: TGTGCCTGGAGTGTACAGGGATACGAGCAGTACTTC. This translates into CAWSVQGYEQYF.

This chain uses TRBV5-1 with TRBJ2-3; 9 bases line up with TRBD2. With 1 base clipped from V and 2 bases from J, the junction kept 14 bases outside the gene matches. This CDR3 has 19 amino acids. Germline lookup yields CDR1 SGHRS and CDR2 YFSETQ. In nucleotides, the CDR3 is TGCGCCAGCAGCTTGAGCGGGCTAGCGGGAAGGCCCCTCACAGATACGCAGTATTTT. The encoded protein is CASSLSGLAGRPLTDTQYF.

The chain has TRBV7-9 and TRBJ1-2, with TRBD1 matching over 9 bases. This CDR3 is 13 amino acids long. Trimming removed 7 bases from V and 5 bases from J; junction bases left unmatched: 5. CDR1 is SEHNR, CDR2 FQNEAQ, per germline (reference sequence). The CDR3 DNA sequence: TGTGCCAGCACCGACAGGGGGTTGTATGGCTACACCTTC. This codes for CASTDRGLYGYTF.

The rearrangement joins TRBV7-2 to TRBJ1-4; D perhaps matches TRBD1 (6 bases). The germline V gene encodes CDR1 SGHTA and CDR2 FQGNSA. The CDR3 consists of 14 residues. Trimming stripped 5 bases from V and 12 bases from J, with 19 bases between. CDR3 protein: CASSPGGGPGELFF. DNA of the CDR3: TGTGCCAGCAGCCCCGGGGGGGGGCCCGGGGAACTGTTTTTT.

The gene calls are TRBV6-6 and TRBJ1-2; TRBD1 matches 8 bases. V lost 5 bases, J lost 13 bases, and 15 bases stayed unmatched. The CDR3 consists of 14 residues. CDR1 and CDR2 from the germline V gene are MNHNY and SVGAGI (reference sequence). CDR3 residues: CASSKTGTGLGGTF. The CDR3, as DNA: TGTGCCAGCAGTAAAACCGGGACAGGCCTTGGCGGCACCTTC.

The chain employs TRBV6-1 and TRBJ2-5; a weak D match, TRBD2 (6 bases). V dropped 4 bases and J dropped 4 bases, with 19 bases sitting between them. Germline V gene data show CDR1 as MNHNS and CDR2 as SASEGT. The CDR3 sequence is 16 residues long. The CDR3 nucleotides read TGTGCCAGCAGTGGGCCCAAACCGGGACTTACAGAGACCCAGTACTTC. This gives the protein CASSGPKPGLTETQYF.

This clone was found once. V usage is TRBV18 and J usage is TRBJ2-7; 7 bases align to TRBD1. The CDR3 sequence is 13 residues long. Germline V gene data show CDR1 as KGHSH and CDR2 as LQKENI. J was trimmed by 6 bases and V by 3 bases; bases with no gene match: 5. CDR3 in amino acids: CASSPGQWGEQYF. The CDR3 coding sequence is TGTGCCAGCTCACCGGGACAGTGGGGCGAGCAGTACTTC.

The CDR3 loop is CASSEAGLAGTANTGELFF. CDR3 in DNA: TGTGCCAGCAGTGAAGCGGGACTAGCGGGTACCGCGAACACCGGGGAGCTGTTTTTT. The V and J genes are TRBV2 and TRBJ2-2; 12 bases agree with TRBD2. Per germline, CDR1 SNHLY and CDR2 FYNNEI. CDR3 length: 19 residues. V was pared by 0 bases and J by 0 bases, with 5 bases of the junction left unmatched.

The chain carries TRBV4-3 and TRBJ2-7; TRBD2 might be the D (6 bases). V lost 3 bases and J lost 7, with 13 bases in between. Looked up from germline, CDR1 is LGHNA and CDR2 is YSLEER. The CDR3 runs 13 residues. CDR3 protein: CASSQILREEQYF. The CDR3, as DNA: TGCGCCAGCAGCCAGATCCTTCGGGAGGAGCAGTACTTC.

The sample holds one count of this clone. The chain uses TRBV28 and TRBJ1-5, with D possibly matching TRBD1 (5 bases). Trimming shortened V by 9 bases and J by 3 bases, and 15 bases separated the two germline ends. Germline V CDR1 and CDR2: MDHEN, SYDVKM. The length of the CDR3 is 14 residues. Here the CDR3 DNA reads TGTGCCAGTAGCGGGGGGGGATCCAATCAGCCCCAGCATTTT. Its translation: CASSGGGSNQPQHF.

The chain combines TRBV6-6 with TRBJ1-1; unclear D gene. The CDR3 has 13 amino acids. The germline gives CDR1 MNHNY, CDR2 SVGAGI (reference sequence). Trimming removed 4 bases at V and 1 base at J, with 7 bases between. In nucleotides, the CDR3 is TGTGCCAGCAGTTGGAAGGAGAACACTGAAGCTTTCTTT. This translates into CASSWKENTEAFF.

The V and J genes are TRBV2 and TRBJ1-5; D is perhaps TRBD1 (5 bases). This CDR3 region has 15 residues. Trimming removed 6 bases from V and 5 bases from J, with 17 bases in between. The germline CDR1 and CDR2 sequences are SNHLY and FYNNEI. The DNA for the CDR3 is TGTGCCAGCAGCGGAGGACAAGGCCGCTATCAGCCCCAGCATTTT. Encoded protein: CASSGGQGRYQPQHF.

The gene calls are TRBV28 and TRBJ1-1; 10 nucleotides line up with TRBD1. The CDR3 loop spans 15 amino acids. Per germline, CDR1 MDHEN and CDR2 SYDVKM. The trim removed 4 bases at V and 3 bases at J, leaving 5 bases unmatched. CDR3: CASSSGQGSYTEAFF. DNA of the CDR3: TGTGCCAGCAGTTCGGGACAGGGGAGCTACACTGAAGCTTTCTTT.

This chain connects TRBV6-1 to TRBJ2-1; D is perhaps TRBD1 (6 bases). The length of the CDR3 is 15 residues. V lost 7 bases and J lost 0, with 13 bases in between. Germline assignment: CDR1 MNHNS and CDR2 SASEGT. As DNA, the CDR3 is TGTGCCAGCACCACCACAGGGCTCTCCTACAATGAGCAGTTCTTC. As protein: CASTTTGLSYNEQFF.

As DNA, the CDR3 is TGTGCCAGCAGCTTAGGTATCGGGAGGCCCCCTCGGCAGTACTTC. This gives the protein CASSLGIGRPPRQYF. The V call is TRBV11-2, the J call TRBJ2-7; 7 nucleotides line up with TRBD2. Germline lookup yields CDR1 SGHAT and CDR2 FQNNGV. The length of the CDR3 is 15 residues. V trimming: 1 base; J trimming: 9 bases; junction bases outside the gene matches: 12. Based on the CDR3 plus reference TRBV11-2 and TRBJ2-7, the full variable domain is EAGVAQSPRYKIIEKRQSVAFWCNPISGHATLYWYQQILGQGPKLLIQFQNNGVVDDSQLPKDRFSAERLKGVDSTLKIQPAKLEDSAVYLCASSLGIGRPPRQYFGPGTRLTVT.